Listed below are T cell receptor beta chains from one sample, sequenced in a study of Graves' ophthalmopathy and Graves' hyperthyroidism. Via MiXCR, TCRdb re-called the multiplex PCR reads, giving one row per CDR3 protein. Counted here are about 620,000 distinct CDR3 sequences, approximately 22% occurring once; the ten biggest clones make up around 6.9%. The sequencing sample was made of peripheral blood. The receptors were gathered from a woman between 18 and 29 years old with stable Graves' hyperthyroidism. Some clones in this sample may be carry-over from other donors' samples. Each CDR3 is given with its conserved first and last residue. A D gene is named only where the DNA matches it firmly. The size of a clone is reported for some rows only, either as once, few or many, or as a class for expanded clones.

TRBJ2-7	TRBD2	TRBV28	many	TGTGCCAGCACCCTAGGTGGGGAGGGCTACGAGCAGTACTTC	CASTLGGEGYEQYF
TRBJ2-2	-	TRBV11-2	many	TGTGCCAGCAGAGATTTTGGGGGAAACACCGGGGAGCTGTTTTTT	CASRDFGGNTGELFF
TRBJ2-2	TRBD1	TRBV27	few	TGTGGGACAGGAGACACCGGGGAGCTGTTTTTT	CGTGDTGELFF
TRBJ1-3	-	TRBV12-3/TRBV12-4	-	TGTGCCAGCAGTTCCGAAGGGTACGGAAACACCATTTATTTT	CASSSEGYGNTIYF
TRBJ2-5	TRBD1	TRBV20-1	-	TGCAGTGCTAGTGTTGGGACAGAAACTCTCACTGTGGAGACCCAGTACTTC	CSASVGTETLTVETQYF
TRBJ1-1	-	TRBV12-3/TRBV12-4	many	TGTGCCAGCAGTTTTGAGGTTCTGGGGGGCACTGAAGCTTTCTTT	CASSFEVLGGTEAFF
TRBJ1-6	TRBD1	TRBV18	few	TGTGCCAGCTCACCACGGGGGACAGGGGTTTCTTCACCCCTCCACTTT	CASSPRGTGVSSPLHF
TRBJ2-2	-	TRBV3-1	few	TGTGCCAGCAGCCAAGGCAGGGAAGGCACCGGGGAGCTGTTTTTT	CASSQGREGTGELFF
TRBJ2-7	TRBD1	TRBV28	many	TGTGCCAGCAGTTTGCCCTCCGGATCGGGACAGACCCGCTACGAGCAGTACTTC	CASSLPSGSGQTRYEQYF
TRBJ1-5	TRBD1	TRBV24-1	-	TGTGCCACCAGTGATGCAACCGGGACAGGGAATCAGCCCCAGCATTTT	CATSDATGTGNQPQHF
TRBJ2-7	TRBD1	TRBV6-1	-	TGTGCCAGCAAGCCCAGGGACAGATTCTACGAGCAGTACTTC	CASKPRDRFYEQYF
TRBJ2-5	TRBD1	TRBV4-1	many	TGCGCCAGCAGCCAAAGCACAGGGGGCGGAGAGACCCAGTACTTC	CASSQSTGGGETQYF
TRBJ2-2	TRBD2	TRBV13	few	TGTGCCAGCAGCCTGGTAACTAGCGGGAACACCGGGGAGCTGTTTTTT	CASSLVTSGNTGELFF
TRBJ2-5	-	TRBV12-3/TRBV12-4	-	TGTGCCAGTAAATACAGGTCGGAGACCCAGTACTTC	CASKYRSETQYF
TRBJ1-2	-	TRBV10-1	few	TGCGCCAGCAGTGAGGGGTTCTCCTATGGCTACACCTTC	CASSEGFSYGYTF
TRBJ2-5	-	TRBV2	-	TGTACCAGCAGTGACCACTTCCAAGAGACCCAGTACTTC	CTSSDHFQETQYF
TRBJ2-7	TRBD1	TRBV11-2	-	TGTGCCAGCAGCCGAAGAGACAGGGGGCCCTACGAGCAGTACTTC	CASSRRDRGPYEQYF
TRBJ2-7	-	TRBV20-1	many	TGCAGTGCTAGTCGGGGTGACTCCTACGAGCAGTACTTC	CSASRGDSYEQYF
TRBJ1-2	-	TRBV29-1	few	TGCAGCGCCCCACTTCGGGAGGGCTATGGCTACACCTTC	CSAPLREGYGYTF
TRBJ2-7	-	TRBV6-2/TRBV6-3	many	TGTGCCAGCAGTTACCGACCCTCCGTCTACGAGCAGTACTTC	CASSYRPSVYEQYF
TRBJ1-1	-	TRBV12-3/TRBV12-4	many	TGTGCCAGCAGCCTAGTGAATGAAGCTTTCTTT	CASSLVNEAFF
TRBJ2-7	TRBD1	TRBV7-2	many	TGTGCCAGCAGCTTAGATTGGACAGGAACCGAGCAGTACTTC	CASSLDWTGTEQYF
TRBJ1-6	-	TRBV20-1	-	TGCAGTGCTAGGGGCAGGGTGGACTCACCCCTCCACTTT	CSARGRVDSPLHF
TRBJ2-2	-	TRBV11-1	few	TGTGCCAGCAACCAGGGGTCAGGGTGGAACACCGGGGAGCTGTTTTTT	CASNQGSGWNTGELFF
TRBJ1-1	-	TRBV12-3/TRBV12-4	many	TGTGCCAGCAGTCTTCTGACAGGGAACACTGAAGCTTTCTTT	CASSLLTGNTEAFF
TRBJ1-1	-	TRBV7-2	many	TGTGCCAGCAGCTTTCAGGGACACCAGAACACTGAAGCTTTCTTT	CASSFQGHQNTEAFF
TRBJ1-2	-	TRBV4-2	many	TGTGCCAGCAGCCAAGATCGGGAAAGGCGTGGCTACACCTTC	CASSQDRERRGYTF
TRBJ1-2	-	TRBV6-2/TRBV6-3	many	TGTGCCAGCAGTTTCCGGACTGCTGGAGTCCATGGCTACACCTTC	CASSFRTAGVHGYTF
TRBJ2-7	TRBD2	TRBV6-5	many	TGTGCCAGCAGTCCCTGGACTAGCGGGGAGGGCTACGAGCAGTACTTC	CASSPWTSGEGYEQYF
TRBJ1-6	-	TRBV12-3/TRBV12-4	many	TGTGCCAGCAGTTTGGATCCCAGAACTTCACCCCTCCACTTT	CASSLDPRTSPLHF
TRBJ2-2	TRBD2	TRBV5-1	-	TGCGCCAGCAGCTTTCTAGCGGGAGAGGCCGGGGAGCTGTTTTTT	CASSFLAGEAGELFF
TRBJ1-2	TRBD1	TRBV6-5	many	TGTGCCAGCAGTTACTGGGCCGGACAGGGGGCATTCTATGGCTACACCTTC	CASSYWAGQGAFYGYTF
TRBJ2-5	-	TRBV6-1	few	TGTGCCAGCAGCCTTAGGAGTGGCGGGTGGACCCAGTACTTC	CASSLRSGGWTQYF
TRBJ1-1	-	TRBV30	many	TGTGCCTGGAGTTCGACACCCCTGAACACTGAAGCTTTCTTT	CAWSSTPLNTEAFF
TRBJ2-7	-	TRBV28	many	TGTGCCAGCAGTTTACCAAGCCACCCCTACGAGCAGTACTTC	CASSLPSHPYEQYF
TRBJ1-2	TRBD1	TRBV12-3/TRBV12-4	-	TGTGCCAGCAGTCCTTCCCAGGGGGCAATTTCTAACTATGGCTACACCTTC	CASSPSQGAISNYGYTF
TRBJ1-1	-	TRBV9	many	TGTGCCAGCAGCGTAATCCGGGGGGAACCTTTCTTT	CASSVIRGEPFF
TRBJ1-6	TRBD1	TRBV4-2	few	TGTGCCAGCAGCCGGGACAGAGCTAATTCACCCCTCCACTTT	CASSRDRANSPLHF
TRBJ2-5	-	TRBV7-9	-	TGTGCCAGCAGCCCCCTGGCGGGGGCGGATGAGACCCAGTACTTC	CASSPLAGADETQYF
TRBJ2-5	-	TRBV24-1	many	TGTGCCACCAGTGATTTGTATCAAGAGACCCAGTACTTC	CATSDLYQETQYF
TRBJ2-7	-	TRBV2	-	TGTGCCAGTTTTAGGACTATACTTTACGAGCAGTACTTC	CASFRTILYEQYF
TRBJ1-2	-	TRBV7-2	-	TGTGCCAGCAGCCCTAAACTGACCTATGGCTACACCTTC	CASSPKLTYGYTF
TRBJ1-2	-	TRBV6-2/TRBV6-3	many	TGTGCCAGCAGTTATTATCCGGGAGGCTACGGCTACACCTTC	CASSYYPGGYGYTF